This paragraph reports one TCR beta chain. The V and J ends lost 3 bases and 2 bases respectively, with 11 bases between them. Germline V gene data show CDR1 as GTSNPN and CDR2 as SVGIG (reference sequence). This CDR3 has 14 residues. The data originate from a study of blood T cell repertoires in COVID-19. The overall study: In each case, the material was cDNA or gDNA derived from T cells, B-cell-depleted T cells, or PBMCs.

Sequencing was performed with immunoSEQ multiplex PCR; in TCRdb, only in-frame clones are kept and a portion is missing. The sample has about 280,000 clones; around 88% are singletons. Two negative PCRs, clearance, or symptom resolution characterized the recovered Cohort 3 donors. The sample comprised PBMCs or T cells enriched from blood (not recorded which). This receptor was identified in a woman aged 40 to 50 who had recovered from COVID-19. V and J are TRBV30 and TRBJ1-3, with a tentative D call TRBD1 (5 bases). The CDR3 nucleotides are TGTGCCTGGAGCCACGGGGGTACTGGAAACACCATATATTTT. Residues: CAWSHGGTGNTIYF.